Each of the 29 T cell receptor beta chains below was sequenced from the same sample in a study of T cells in Graves' hyperthyroidism and ophthalmopathy. Researchers amplified the TCR beta CDR3 regions from RNA transcripts. TCR CDR3 underwent first-round RT-PCR with the HTBI primer set. MiXCR, run by TCRdb on the multiplex PCR reads, gives a single entry per CDR3 protein. This sample has approximately 640,000 distinct CDR3 sequences, with approximately 15% found just once. The sequenced sample was blood. The origin of the receptors is a man aged 45-65 years with Graves' hyperthyroidism.

Note on this clonotype: This may stem from a read error, because a much larger clone lies one nucleotide away. The genes are TRBV7-3 and TRBJ2-2, with D hard to call. This CDR3 comprises 13 residues. The V end lost 2 bases, the J end lost 7 bases, and 8 bases lay between the germline ends. Germline V lookup: CDR1 SGHTA, CDR2 FQGTGA. CDR3 bases: TGTGCCAGCAGCTTATGGGTCAACGGGGAGCTGTTTTTT. It encodes CASSLWVNGELFF.

The chain combines TRBV6-2 or TRBV6-3 with TRBJ2-3; no clear D gene. V lost 7 bases to trimming and J lost 6 bases, with 14 bases between them. Looked up from germline, CDR1 is MNHEY and CDR2 is SVGEGT. The CDR3 spans 13 residues. The CDR3 here is CASTPVFGDTQYF. CDR3 in DNA: TGTGCCAGCACACCGGTTTTTGGTGATACGCAGTATTTT.

The rearrangement joins TRBV29-1 to TRBJ2-7; D is unresolved. CDR1 and CDR2 from the germline V gene are SQVTM and ANQGSEA. The V end was cut by 0 bases, the J end by 6 bases, with 9 bases between. The CDR3 loop spans 12 amino acids. CDR3 sequence (DNA): TGCAGCGTTGAAGATCAAGATCCCGAGCAGTACTTC. Protein product: CSVEDQDPEQYF.

This clonotype has a count of ten or more. The V and J genes are TRBV6-5 and TRBJ1-1; D not certain. Germline CDR1 reads MNHEY; CDR2 reads SVGAGI. The CDR3 totals 15 residues. V lost 2 bases and J lost 0, with 10 bases in between. The CDR3 loop is CASSYLTNMNTEAFF. DNA for the CDR3: TGTGCCAGCAGTTACCTGACAAATATGAACACTGAAGCTTTCTTT.

This clonotype was counted between two and nine times. The chain uses TRBV6-1 and TRBJ2-7; TRBD1 might be the D (5 bases). V shed 6 bases and J shed 4 bases, with 13 bases lying between them. From germline, CDR1 is MNHNS and CDR2 SASEGT. The CDR3 loop spans 13 amino acids. Here the CDR3 reads CASSYQGLYEQYF. CDR3 sequence (DNA): TGTGCCAGCAGCTACCAGGGTTTGTACGAGCAGTACTTC.

The chain links TRBV9 to TRBJ2-5; 8 positions match TRBD2. The CDR3 is 21 residues long. Trimming removed 0 bases from V and 2 bases from J; junction bases left unmatched: 21. Germline V gives CDR1 SGDLS, CDR2 YYNGEE. CDR3 DNA: TGTGCCAGCAGCGTAGCTACAACGCTAGCGGGTTCCCGGGACCCGCAAGAGACCCAGTACTTC. It specifies CASSVATTLAGSRDPQETQYF.

This clonotype was seen many times. The J gene is TRBJ2-3, the V gene TRBV2, with 10 bases that match TRBD2. CDR3 length: 15 residues. Losses at the gene ends were 11 bases for V and 7 bases for J; bases not matched to a gene: 15. Looked up from germline, CDR1 is SNHLY and CDR2 is FYNNEI. In DNA, the CDR3 is TGTGCCTCCCGAAGGGCTAGCGGGGGTATGAATACGCAGTATTTT. Its translation is CASRRASGGMNTQYF.

The chain has TRBV20-1 and TRBJ2-7; 12 bases align to TRBD2. In germline, CDR1 is DFQATT, CDR2 SNEGSKA (reference sequence). The CDR3 totals 14 residues. Germline trimming cut 6 bases from V and 4 bases from J; bases unmatched to any gene: 7. The DNA for the CDR3 is TGCAGTGCCCACCTGACTAGCGGGAGTTACGAGCAGTACTTC. It codes for CSAHLTSGSYEQYF.

This clonotype turned up a few times. The rearrangement uses TRBV6-1 and TRBJ1-2, with D possibly matching TRBD1 (5 bases). Germline V lookup: CDR1 MNHNS, CDR2 SASEGT. There are 15 residues in the CDR3. The V gene lost 6 bases and the J gene lost 4 bases, with 18 bases spanning the gap. The CDR3, as DNA: TGTGCCAGCAGCCGCGGGGGGGGAGGCTCCTATGGCTACACCTTC. Protein: CASSRGGGGSYGYTF.

This clonotype came up many times. V gene TRBV12-3 or TRBV12-4 combines with J gene TRBJ2-7; D is perhaps TRBD1 (6 bases). The CDR3 sequence is 15 residues long. V lost 5 bases and J lost 0, with 14 bases in between. CDR3 in DNA: TGTGCCAGCAGTGTAAACCGGGACAACTCCTACGAGCAGTACTTC. The encoded protein is CASSVNRDNSYEQYF.

This clonotype was counted at least ten times. The chain combines TRBV6-5 with TRBJ1-2, with 7 nucleotides matching TRBD1. V shed 2 bases, J shed 3 bases, and the junction held 0 bases outside the gene matches. Germline V gene data show CDR1 as MNHEY and CDR2 as SVGAGI. This CDR3 has 13 amino acids. The CDR3 reads CASSYGTDYGYTF. The CDR3, as DNA: TGTGCCAGCAGTTACGGGACAGACTATGGCTACACCTTC.

A few counts support this clonotype. For the CDR3, the DNA is TGTGCCAGCAGCCTCCCCGGTGGGCGCGAGGCCAACTATGGCTACACCTTC. This encodes CASSLPGGREANYGYTF. The chain carries TRBV6-1 and TRBJ1-2; D is undetermined. Looked up from germline, CDR1 is MNHNS and CDR2 is SASEGT. The CDR3 covers 17 residues. V was cut by 6 bases and J by 2 bases, with 22 bases left in between.

This clonotype appeared many times. The chain is built from TRBV6-1 and TRBJ1-1; possibly TRBD1 for D (5 bases). The CDR3 totals 14 residues. Germline V CDR1 and CDR2: MNHNS, SASEGT. Trimming removed 7 bases from V and 6 bases from J, with 18 bases in between. The CDR3 here is CASNLQGIQSEAFF. The CDR3 DNA sequence: TGTGCCAGCAACCTCCAGGGTATTCAGTCTGAAGCTTTCTTT.

Many counts were recorded for this clonotype. The chain links TRBV15 to TRBJ1-4, with D perhaps TRBD1 (5 bases). This CDR3 comprises 17 residues. CDR1 is LNHNV, CDR2 YYDKDF, per germline (reference sequence). Deletions cut 0 bases from V and 7 bases from J, with 18 bases between. This CDR3 reads CATSRDLLGASGEKLFF. CDR3 nucleotides: TGTGCCACCAGCAGAGATCTTCTAGGGGCCTCCGGTGAAAAACTGTTTTTT.

This clonotype appeared a few times. The genes are TRBV6-1 and TRBJ2-1, with 8 bases lining up with TRBD2. With V trimmed by 1 base and J by 8 bases, 7 bases remained unmatched. This CDR3 comprises 15 residues. In germline, CDR1 is MNHNS, CDR2 SASEGT. The CDR3 DNA follows: TGTGCCAGCAGTGAAGACGGGAGGGCCGTCGATGAGCAGTTCTTC. Encoded protein: CASSEDGRAVDEQFF.

The rearrangement joins TRBV18 to TRBJ2-7; 8 bases align to TRBD1. V lost 2 bases, J lost 3 bases, and 3 bases stayed unmatched. The CDR3 totals 14 residues. In germline, CDR1 is KGHSH, CDR2 LQKENI. In nucleotides, the CDR3 is TGTGCCAGCTCACCATACAGGGGGAGCTACGAGCAGTACTTC. Protein: CASSPYRGSYEQYF.

This clonotype was counted many times. The J gene is TRBJ2-3, the V gene TRBV11-2, with D perhaps TRBD2 (5 bases). CDR3 length equals 13 residues. Germline V gene sequence: CDR1 SGHAT, CDR2 FQNNGV. V was pared by 0 bases and J by 12 bases, with 13 bases between. The CDR3 here is CASSLEGGLGQYF. As DNA, the CDR3 is TGTGCCAGCAGCTTAGAGGGTGGACTCGGACAGTATTTT.

With respect to this clonotype: The junction does not match germline at one end; this may be a read error. The genes are TRBV5-1 and TRBJ2-2; TRBD2 is a possible D gene (6 bases). This CDR3 spans 16 amino acids. In germline, CDR1 is SGHRS, CDR2 YFSETQ. CDR3 loop: CASSLGPYTNTGGLFF. The CDR3 nucleotides read TGCGCCAGCAGCTTGGGGCCTTACACGAACACCGGGGGGCTGTTTTTT. Drawing the rest from reference TRBV5-1 and TRBJ2-2, the complete variable domain is KAGVTQTPRYLIKTRGQQVTLSCSPISGHRSVSWYQQTPGQGLQFLFEYFSETQRNKGNFPGRFSGRQFSNSRSEMNVSTLELGDSALYLCASSLGPYTNTGGLFFGEGSRLTVL.

This clonotype was observed at least ten times. The rearrangement links TRBV20-1 to TRBJ1-3; 8 bases are a match to TRBD1. The V gene's germline CDR1 is DFQATT and CDR2 SNEGSKA (reference sequence). With 6 bases clipped from V and 3 bases from J, the junction kept 4 bases outside the gene matches. CDR3 length: 13 residues. CDR3 coding DNA: TGCAGTGCACCCGGACAGGGTGGAAACACCATATATTTT. As protein: CSAPGQGGNTIYF.

This clonotype was seen at least ten times. The chain is built from TRBV28 and TRBJ1-1; D unclear. This CDR3 region has 14 residues. Germline CDR1 is MDHEN and CDR2 is SYDVKM. Trimming pared 5 bases from V and 3 bases from J, leaving 13 bases between. The CDR3 nucleotides are TGTGCCAGCAGTCCAGCTTCAGGTGACACTGAAGCTTTCTTT. Translation gives CASSPASGDTEAFF.

The chain links TRBV28 to TRBJ1-3; tentatively, D is TRBD1 (5 bases). The germline CDR1 and CDR2 sequences are MDHEN and SYDVKM. The CDR3 consists of 17 residues. V gave up 5 bases and J gave up 0 bases, with 17 bases separating them. CDR3: CASSRSQAASSGNTIYF. DNA for the CDR3: TGTGCCAGCAGTCGGTCACAGGCTGCCAGCTCTGGAAACACCATATATTTT.

The genes are TRBV27 and TRBJ1-5; maybe TRBD1 (5 bases). The CDR3 runs 15 residues. V was clipped by 3 bases and J by 4 bases, with 13 bases between them. The germline gives CDR1 MNHEY, CDR2 SMNVEV (reference sequence). CDR3 DNA sequence: TGTGCCAGCAGTTTGGGGGGAGTGTGGAATCAGCCCCAGCATTTT. Its translation: CASSLGGVWNQPQHF.

The CDR3 here is CASSPFDITDTQYF. As DNA, the CDR3 is TGTGCCAGCTCACCATTCGACATCACAGATACGCAGTATTTT. The V and J genes are TRBV18 and TRBJ2-3, with D unclear. The CDR3 extends over 14 amino acids. Germline lookup yields CDR1 KGHSH and CDR2 LQKENI. The V end was cut by 2 bases, the J end by 2 bases, with 8 bases between.

The sample holds many counts of this clonotype. This sequence joins TRBV27 and TRBJ1-6, with a possible D match to TRBD1 (5 bases). Germline V lookup: CDR1 MNHEY, CDR2 SMNVEV (reference sequence). The CDR3 is 14 residues long. Trimming left V 5 bases short and J 10 bases short, with 15 bases between. The CDR3 DNA follows: TGTGCCAGCAGTCTAACGGCAGGGAGGTCACCCCTCCACTTT. This codes for CASSLTAGRSPLHF.

Regarding this clonotype: A read error is possible here, since a much larger clone lies one base away. CDR3 DNA sequence: TGTGCCAGCAGCCAACCTTGGACTAGCGGGAATAGCTCCTACAATGAGCAGTTCTTC. Protein: CASSQPWTSGNSSYNEQFF. The chain uses TRBV16 and TRBJ2-1, with 12 positions matching TRBD2. The V gene end was trimmed by 2 bases and the J gene end by 0 bases; junction bases not matched to a gene: 8. CDR1 and CDR2 from the germline V gene are KGHSY and FQNENV. CDR3 length equals 19 residues. Supplemented by reference TRBV16 and TRBJ2-1, the full variable domain reads GEEVAQTPKHLVRGEGQKAKLYCAPIKGHSYVFWYQQVLKNEFKFLISFQNENVFDETGMPKERFSAKCLPNSPCSLEIQATKLEDSAVYFCASSQPWTSGNSSYNEQFFGPGTRLTVL.

This clonotype came up many times. The rearrangement uses TRBV7-2 and TRBJ1-1; D perhaps matches TRBD1 (6 bases). There are 15 residues in the CDR3. Between the trimmed V and J ends, which lost 5 bases and 4 bases, there was a span of 17 bases. CDR1 is SGHTA, CDR2 FQGNSA, per germline. DNA of the CDR3: TGTGCCAGCAGCCCGCGGGGGCCCAGTTTCACTGAAGCTTTCTTT. Its translation is CASSPRGPSFTEAFF.

The V and J genes are TRBV20-1 and TRBJ2-1; no reliable D call. The CDR3 runs 12 residues. Germline values: CDR1 DFQATT, CDR2 SNEGSKA (reference sequence). V dropped 6 bases and J dropped 0 bases, with 6 bases sitting between them. The CDR3 reads CSAISSYNEQFF. The CDR3 bases are TGCAGTGCAATCAGCTCCTACAATGAGCAGTTCTTC.

This clonotype was seen many times. The gene calls are TRBV6-2 or TRBV6-3 and TRBJ2-5, with D perhaps matching TRBD1 (7 bases). The CDR3 covers 15 residues. CDR1 MNHEY and CDR2 SVGEGT come from the germline V gene. Trimming stripped 7 bases from V and 2 bases from J, with 17 bases between. CDR3 in DNA: TGTGCCAGCACTCACTCAGGGGGGAATCAAGAGACCCAGTACTTC. Translated, it gives CASTHSGGNQETQYF.

This clonotype was seen repeatedly, ten times or more. This chain connects TRBV28 to TRBJ2-1; 7 positions agree with TRBD1. The CDR3 has 16 residues. CDR1 is MDHEN and CDR2 is SYDVKM in the germline V gene. Trimming at V came to 3 bases and at J to 4 bases, leaving 9 bases not matched to a gene. DNA of the CDR3: TGTGCCAGCAGTTTTCTCGAGGGGGCCCTTTACAATGAGCAGTTCTTC. It yields the protein CASSFLEGALYNEQFF.